Below, 10 T cell receptor beta chains from the same sample are listed, as sequenced in a study of control samples from healthy donors and cancer patients. Sequencing was performed with immunoSEQ multiplex PCR; in TCRdb, only in-frame clones are kept and a portion is missing. This sample yields 120,000 or so clones, of which approximately 90% are seen a single time; 2% to 2.5% belongs to the top ten. The sample consisted of blood. Receptor source: a man in his late teens or twenties in good health.

This clone was seen once. J is TRBJ2-3 and V is TRBV2; 7 bases fit TRBD2. The V gene end was trimmed by 2 bases and the J gene end by 0 bases; junction bases not matched to a gene: 5. Germline CDR1 is SNHLY and CDR2 is FYNNEI. The CDR3 loop spans 16 amino acids. The CDR3 region has the DNA TGTGCCAGCAGTGAACCTAGCGGAGGTAGCACAGATACGCAGTATTTT. Translated: CASSEPSGGSTDTQYF.

The chain has TRBV27 and TRBJ1-4, with 7 bases matching TRBD1. The V gene's germline CDR1 is MNHEY and CDR2 SMNVEV (reference sequence). The CDR3 length is 16 residues. V shed 4 bases and J 2 bases; nucleotides not matched to a gene: 7. The CDR3 bases are TGTGCCAGCAGTTACAGGGGCCCGATTACTAATGAAAAACTGTTTTTT. Residues: CASSYRGPITNEKLFF.

This chain connects TRBV6-1 to TRBJ2-7, with no clear D. V lost 5 bases, J lost 4 bases, and 9 bases lay in between. Germline V gives CDR1 MNHNS, CDR2 SASEGT. The CDR3 has 12 amino acids. In DNA form, the CDR3 reads TGTGCCAGCAGTCCTGGAATATACGAGCAGTACTTC. Amino acids: CASSPGIYEQYF.

The J gene is TRBJ1-2, the V gene TRBV19; D remains unclear. The length of the CDR3 is 17 residues. V lost 2 bases, J lost 2 bases, and 18 bases lay in between. Germline CDR1 LNHDA, CDR2 SQIVND (reference sequence). The CDR3 bases are TGTGCCAGTAGTATATTTGGCGGGCCGACGAGGAACTATGGCTACACCTTC. This encodes CASSIFGGPTRNYGYTF. Looking up the rest from reference TRBV19 and TRBJ1-2 gives the full variable domain: DGGITQSPKYLFRKEGQNVTLSCEQNLNHDAMYWYRQDPGQGLRLIYYSQIVNDFQKGDIAEGYSVSREKKESFPLTVTSAQKNPTAFYLCASSIFGGPTRNYGYTFGSGTRLTVV.

V and J are TRBV6-6 and TRBJ2-5; D not certain. V lost 7 bases, J lost 3 bases, and 12 bases lay in between. Germline V gene lookup returns CDR1 MNHNY and CDR2 SVGAGI (reference sequence). The CDR3 contains 13 residues. DNA for the CDR3: TGTGCCAGCACCAAGGGCATTAAAGAGACCCAGTACTTC. Amino acids: CASTKGIKETQYF.

Worth noting for this clone: The sample carries other DNA sequences with the same CDR3. The rearrangement links TRBV2 to TRBJ1-1; D might be TRBD1 (5 bases). V shed 3 bases and J shed 1 base, with 9 bases lying between them. The CDR3 is 14 amino acids. The germline gives CDR1 SNHLY, CDR2 FYNNEI. The CDR3 protein is CASSERQGNTEAFF. The CDR3 coding sequence is TGTGCCAGCAGTGAGCGGCAGGGGAACACTGAAGCTTTCTTT.

The gene calls are TRBV6-2 or TRBV6-3 and TRBJ2-1, with D hard to call. The CDR3 spans 16 residues. V dropped 0 bases and J dropped 2 bases, with 11 bases sitting between them. Germline V lookup: CDR1 MNHEY, CDR2 SVGEGT. Here the CDR3 reads CASSYSSMKAYNEQFF. For the CDR3, the DNA is TGTGCCAGCAGTTACTCTTCCATGAAAGCCTACAATGAGCAGTTCTTC.

Worth noting for this clone: At one boundary the junction diverges from the germline segment, which might be a read error. This chain joins TRBV7-7 and TRBJ2-1; TRBD2 agrees at 8 bases. The CDR3 is 15 amino acids. Germline V lookup: CDR1 SSHAT, CDR2 FNYEAQ (reference sequence). The CDR3 coding sequence is TGTGCTAGCAGCCCGGGACTAGTAACCAAAAATGAGCAGTTCTTC. Amino acids: CASSPGLVTKNEQFF.

The J gene is TRBJ2-1, the V gene TRBV6-7; 8 nucleotides align to TRBD1. TRBV6-7 falls under the ORF class, with uncertain function. The junction had 15 bases not matched to a gene; V was cut back by 0 bases and J by 5 bases. The CDR3 has 19 amino acids. This CDR3 reads CASSYSIPNPGQADNEQFF. In DNA, the CDR3 is TGTGCCAGCAGTTACTCGATTCCTAATCCGGGACAGGCTGACAATGAGCAGTTCTTC.

This chain uses TRBV20-1 with TRBJ1-5; D possibly corresponds to TRBD1 (6 bases). This CDR3 has 16 residues. CDR1 and CDR2 from the germline V gene are DFQATT and SNEGSKA (reference sequence). V lost 3 bases and J lost 10, with 25 bases in between. The chain's CDR3 is CSASGGGLDRSLPQHF. The CDR3 bases are TGCAGTGCTAGTGGGGGAGGGCTGGACAGATCTCTCCCCCAGCATTTT.